This T cell receptor beta chain was captured by sequencing in a study of blood T cells in healthy people across ages (dated by TCRdb to the mid-2010s). Study-level background: In model experiments, roughly one uniquely barcoded TCR beta cDNA molecule per two T cells was captured by template switching. Using deep sequencing normalized with unique cDNA molecular identifiers, the study measured how TCR beta repertoire diversity changes with age. Using the same blood draw, the study looked at two additional independent replicas of 1 million unique cDNA reads for two donors, one aged 18 to 30 and the other aged 80 or older. The donors were split into four age groups: young (average around 15 years), middle-aged (around 40), aged (over 55) and long-lived (under 90).

Donors were under 40 systemically healthy Caucasian individuals from Russia aged roughly 6 to 100 years. Roughly 9 milliliters of peripheral blood were drawn from each donor into EDTA-treated Vacutainer tubes. Ficoll-Paque density-gradient centrifugation was used to isolate PBMCs, with at least 7 million per sample. Trizol reagent was used to extract total RNA from PBMCs, with at least 5 micrograms per sample. For every donor, flow cytometry on a PBMC aliquot measured the percentage of naive CD45RAhigh/CD27high T cells. The paper as a whole reports these results and caveats: Total diversity estimates from one million sequenced T cells were considered lower bounds and underestimates. Bulk unsorted PBMC profiling prevented conclusive comparison of naive and antigen-experienced compartments. The CMV infection status of donors was not known, potentially confounding age-related changes in expanded clonotypes. Observed TCR beta diversity correlated strongly with the percentage of naive T cells measured by flow cytometry. Observed TCR beta diversity per million T cells fell roughly linearly with age, and a significant reduction was already apparent by age approximately 40. Compared with the aged group, the long-lived group had more naive CD4+ T cells, fewer expanded clones and increased TCR diversity, a pattern suggesting age selection.

Of note for this clonotype: Its recognized antigen is unknown. Base qualities are missing; no much larger clone stands one base away.

Preparation of the library involved 5' RACE. TCRdb records Illumina HiSeq 2500 as the sequencer. A second roughly 6 to 12 cycle PCR used a sample-barcoded 5' primer and a J-beta primer mix. A unique molecular identifier was introduced onto each TCR beta cDNA molecule by a template-switch 5' adaptor carrying 12 random nucleotides. At least 2.5 million CDR3-containing paired-end reads were obtained from each sample. The Mint cDNA synthesis kit, primed by a TRBC-specific oligonucleotide, was used to synthesize first-strand cDNA from all RNA. Following uracil-DNA glycosylase treatment, a first 18-cycle PCR with universal primers M1SS and BC2_uni_R was performed on all cDNA. In the paper's pipeline: Each sample was normalized by randomly selecting 1 million high-quality reads, each carrying a distinct molecular identifier. Instead of being binned into consensus sequences, reads with shared molecular identifiers were discarded. CDR3 identification, clonotype clustering and error correction used MiTCR with a Q25 quality threshold and the strictest error-elimination algorithm. A nonparametric unseen species model using Euler transformation provided a lower-bound estimate of total TCR beta diversity. The public sequencing data were trimmed at Q25 with fastp and processed into clonotypes with MiXCR by TCRdb, which kept only in-frame beta chains. Every entry covers one CDR3 protein and lists the most common genes and DNA from its rows. The V and J calls were not made by the authors but by TCRdb's processing. The sample table shows some 760,000 distinct CDR3 sequences, and approximately 25% are seen once. The ten biggest clones cover 9.4% of the sample.

The germline V end is reduced by 5 bases and the J end by 6 bases; junction bases left unmatched: 9. The CDR3 spans 14 residues, from the cysteine through the phenylalanine. Only the CDR3 DNA stays, 42 bases, in frame from base 1. Reading the germline V gene gives CDR1 SGHRS and CDR2 YFSETQ. These data were also reused for a study on T cells of mothers and their children. The other study reports the following: The donors were nine systemically healthy Caucasian individuals, made up of three mothers and their six children. cDNA synthesis used all of the extracted RNA, with roughly 1.6 ug of RNA in each 15 ul reaction. In the second PCR, sample barcodes and 2-4 random nucleotides were introduced via the M1S primer. Each mother yielded over 8 million TCR beta CDR3 reads and each child 2.5 million to 3.5 million reads. TCR recombination output is similarly shaped by thymic selection in related and unrelated pairs, with a minor effect exerted by inherited differences. Normalized repertoire overlap in related mother-child pairs was always slightly higher than in unrelated mother-child pairs, but the difference was never significant. Persistent microchimeric T cell clones were not detected, at a sensitivity of about 99 clones per million clonotypes. To look for features that set related mother-child pairs apart from unrelated individuals, the researchers ran deep NGS to compare the TCR beta repertoires of mothers and children. The mean age was roughly 40 +/- 4 years for the mothers and approximately 11 +/- 4 years for the children. Libraries were sequenced on Illumina HiSeq 2000 with 100+100 nt paired-end reads after adapter ligation with NEBNext reagents. To prevent cross-contamination, the mother and child libraries were prepared a month apart and were sequenced in separate runs. Each donor had between roughly 450,000 and 2,100,000 distinct TCR beta clonotypes identified. Naive TCR beta clonotypes were estimated from low-frequency clonotypes matched to each donor's FACS-determined naive share, without sorting.

This TCR came from a boy younger than 18 in good health. This receptor chain uses TRBV5-1 and TRBJ1-2, with TRBD1 matching 8 junction bases. The sequenced material came from blood. Here is the DNA: TGCGCCAGCAGTTTGCAGGGGGCGTCGAATGGCTACACCTTC. The translation is CASSLQGASNGYTF.